This T cell receptor beta chain was found in a study of technical replicates of blood from a handful of donors. The table came from immunoSEQ multiplex PCR; TCRdb's copy has only in-frame clones and leaves some out. The repertoire has 70,000 to 85,000 clones, over 85% of them found once; the top ten carry over 0.3%. Trimming at V came to 3 bases and at J to 6 bases, leaving 4 bases not matched to a gene. The CDR3 length is 16 residues. Germline lookup yields CDR1 SGHRS and CDR2 YFSETQ. The rearrangement joins TRBV5-1 to TRBJ2-1; the match to TRBD2 covers 15 bases. The TCR originated in a human donor in good health. The sample comprised T cells isolated from PBMCs. CDR3 sequence (DNA): TGCGCCAGCAGCTGGACTAGCGGGAGGGCCGGCAATGAGCAGTTCTTC. It is translated as CASSWTSGRAGNEQFF.